Described below is a single T cell receptor (beta chain) sequence and its context. Looked up from germline, CDR1 is LNHDA and CDR2 is SQIVND (reference sequence). Trimming took 4 bases from V and 3 from J, leaving 15 bases between them. This CDR3 has 16 amino acids. This study enrolled people aged about 18 to 90 from 24 US geographic areas. This specimen belongs to a study of blood T cell repertoires in COVID-19. Clones were sequenced by immunoSEQ multiplex PCR, and TCRdb holds only the in-frame ones, with some missing. The sample records around 450,000 clones, about 85% being singletons. The sequence derives from a woman aged 18-29 years who had recovered from COVID-19. The sequencing sample was made of PBMCs or T cells enriched from blood (not recorded which). V is TRBV19 and J is TRBJ2-2; D is unresolved. The chain's CDR3 is CASSNPFSYYTGELFF. The CDR3 bases are TGTGCCAGTAGTAATCCATTTTCCTACTACACCGGGGAGCTGTTTTTT.